The 22 T cell receptor beta chains below come from one sample, sequenced in a study of post-analysis software for immune sequencing data. Study-wide results and caveats: Higher frequency in patients than in controls was seen for roughly five TRBV segments, with TRBV5-6, TRBV5-1 and TRBV20-1 among them.

Their cognate antigens are unknown. TCR beta libraries were prepared from cDNA with unique molecular identifiers. TCRdb re-analysed the PCR reads in MiXCR, keeping a single row per CDR3 protein. The data hold some 370,000 distinct CDR3 sequences, with roughly 30% observed a single time. Specimen: blood. These receptors were collected from a girl aged 10 to 17 with multiple sclerosis.

To note about this clonotype: This may be a read error, as it is one base from a much larger clone. The chain is built from TRBV12-3 or TRBV12-4 and TRBJ2-5; no clear D gene. This CDR3 has 12 amino acids. V lost 6 bases and J lost 4, with 9 bases in between. As DNA, the CDR3 is TGTGCCAGCAGGAAGGGTTCAGAGACCCAGTACTTC. As protein: CASRKGSETQYF.

The chain has TRBV7-2 and TRBJ1-1; perhaps TRBD1 as D (5 bases). The germline V and J ends were trimmed by 5 bases and 1 base, with 11 bases remaining between them. Looked up from germline, CDR1 is SGHTA and CDR2 is FQGNSA. The CDR3 extends over 14 amino acids. The CDR3 is CASSRGARNTEAFF. CDR3 bases: TGTGCCAGCAGCCGAGGGGCTAGGAACACTGAAGCTTTCTTT. The variable domain in full, with the rest retrieved from reference TRBV7-2 and TRBJ1-1, is GAGVSQSPSNKVTEKGKDVELRCDPISGHTALYWYRQSLGQGLEFLIYFQGNSAPDKSGLPSDRFSAERTGGSVSTLTIQRTQQEDSAVYLCASSRGARNTEAFFGQGTRLTVV.

This clonotype appeared a few times. This chain uses TRBV18 with TRBJ2-1; D not certain. Germline V gene data show CDR1 as KGHSH and CDR2 as LQKENI. V dropped 0 bases and J dropped 8 bases, with 14 bases sitting between them. The CDR3 is made up of 15 amino acids. CDR3 protein: CASSPPDRSDDEQFF. In DNA, the CDR3 is TGTGCCAGCTCACCACCGGACCGGTCGGATGATGAGCAGTTCTTC.

The chain recombines TRBV5-6 with TRBJ2-7, with 8 nucleotides matching TRBD1. The CDR3 is made up of 15 amino acids. The V gene's germline CDR1 is SGHDT and CDR2 YYEEEE. V was clipped by 0 bases and J by 3 bases; unmatched bases: 5. The CDR3 loop is CASSLGTTGVYEQYF. CDR3 DNA: TGTGCCAGCAGCTTGGGCACGACAGGGGTCTACGAGCAGTACTTC.

This sequence joins TRBV3-1 and TRBJ2-3; TRBD1 or TRBD2 may be the D gene (5 bases each). V was clipped by 4 bases and J by 3 bases, with 17 bases between them. CDR1 and CDR2 (germline): LGHDT, YNNKEL (reference sequence). The CDR3 runs 16 residues. CDR3 coding DNA: TGTGCCAGCAGCCCGAAACGGGGCCCACGTACAGATACGCAGTATTTT. Protein product: CASSPKRGPRTDTQYF.

This clonotype was detected only a few times. The chain joins TRBV20-1 to TRBJ2-7; D might be TRBD1 or TRBD2, each matching 5 bases. The V and J ends lost 3 bases and 1 base respectively, with 16 bases between them. Germline CDR1 is DFQATT and CDR2 is SNEGSKA (reference sequence). The CDR3 contains 15 residues. The CDR3 bases are TGCAGTGCTAGGGGACGGGTCCTCAGGTCCTACGAGCAGTACTTC. Amino acid sequence: CSARGRVLRSYEQYF.

This sequence joins TRBV5-1 and TRBJ1-2; 7 bases are a match to TRBD1. In germline, CDR1 is SGHRS, CDR2 YFSETQ. The CDR3 length is 14 residues. Unmatched junction bases numbered 5, after V lost 0 bases and J lost 6 bases. CDR3 nucleotides: TGCGCCAGCAGCTTGGGTCAGGGGGTGCATGGCTACACCTTC. This gives the protein CASSLGQGVHGYTF.

V and J are TRBV7-8 and TRBJ2-3; D might be TRBD1 or TRBD2, each matching 6 bases. V dropped 1 base and J dropped 5 bases, with 13 bases sitting between them. The CDR3 is made up of 15 amino acids. Germline loops: CDR1 SGHVS, CDR2 FQNEAQ. This chain's CDR3 is CASSLGGASGDTQYF. The DNA for the CDR3 is TGTGCCAGCAGCTTAGGGGGGGCAAGTGGAGATACGCAGTATTTT.

This chain links TRBV27 with TRBJ2-7, with 8 bases identical to TRBD1. Trimming removed 5 bases from V and 0 bases from J; junction bases left unmatched: 6. The CDR3 covers 15 residues. Germline V gene data show CDR1 as MNHEY and CDR2 as SMNVEV (reference sequence). The CDR3 here is CASSPTGGSSYEQYF. The CDR3 DNA is TGTGCCAGCAGTCCAACAGGGGGGAGCTCCTACGAGCAGTACTTC.

The chain recombines TRBV20-1 with TRBJ2-3, with D unclear. V lost 3 bases and J 0 bases, leaving 4 bases between the germline ends. This CDR3 spans 12 amino acids. CDR1 DFQATT and CDR2 SNEGSKA come from the germline V gene (reference sequence). The CDR3 DNA reads TGCAGTGCTAGCAAGAGCACAGATACGCAGTATTTT. Translated: CSASKSTDTQYF.

As concerns this clonotype: A single base separates this from a much larger clone, so it may be a read error. The chain has TRBV6-6 and TRBJ2-1; TRBD1 might be the D (6 bases). The CDR3 is 13 amino acids. Germline CDR1 reads MNHNY; CDR2 reads SVGAGI (reference sequence). The CDR3 sequence: CASSWDNYNERFF. The DNA of the CDR3 is TGTGCCAGCAGTTGGGACAACTACAATGAGCGGTTCTTC.

Written as DNA, the CDR3 is TGTGCCAGCTCACCAGGGACAGGGAGTAACTATGGCTACACCTTC. Translating gives CASSPGTGSNYGYTF. The rearrangement links TRBV18 to TRBJ1-2; 9 bases fit TRBD1. Germline values: CDR1 KGHSH, CDR2 LQKENI. With 2 bases clipped from V and 1 base from J, the junction kept 2 bases outside the gene matches. This CDR3 comprises 15 residues.

This chain uses TRBV11-2 with TRBJ2-5; D ambiguous. Trimming cost V 5 bases and J 0 bases, with 13 bases left between them. This CDR3 is 15 amino acids long. Germline CDR1 SGHAT, CDR2 FQNNGV. The CDR3 coding sequence is TGTGCCAGCAGCCCCCTCAGGCAGAACCAAGAGACCCAGTACTTC. Amino acids: CASSPLRQNQETQYF. The entire variable domain, with the rest obtained from reference TRBV11-2 and TRBJ2-5, is as follows: EAGVAQSPRYKIIEKRQSVAFWCNPISGHATLYWYQQILGQGPKLLIQFQNNGVVDDSQLPKDRFSAERLKGVDSTLKIQPAKLEDSAVYLCASSPLRQNQETQYFGPGTRLLVL.

The V call is TRBV3-1, the J call TRBJ1-3; a weak D match, TRBD1 (5 bases). Germline values: CDR1 LGHDT, CDR2 YNNKEL (reference sequence). Trimming cost V 5 bases and J 2 bases, with 13 bases left between them. The CDR3 contains 15 residues. The CDR3 spells CASSYGTSPGNTIYF. CDR3 sequence (DNA): TGTGCCAGCAGCTACGGGACTTCGCCTGGAAACACCATATATTTT. The full variable domain, its missing parts supplied by reference TRBV3-1 and TRBJ1-3, is DTAVSQTPKYLVTQMGNDKSIKCEQNLGHDTMYWYKQDSKKFLKIMFSYNNKELIINETVPNRFSPKSPDKAHLNLHINSLELGDSAVYFCASSYGTSPGNTIYFGEGSWLTVV.

V and J are TRBV6-5 and TRBJ2-7; 8 nucleotides match TRBD1. The J call may not be correct, given that the DNA end is closer to TRBJ2-5. Germline assignment: CDR1 MNHEY and CDR2 SVGAGI. This CDR3 is built from 15 residues. The CDR3 region is CASSYSDRGGETQYF. CDR3 nucleotides: TGTGCCAGCAGTTATTCCGACAGGGGAGGAGAGACCCAGTACTTC.

This chain connects TRBV4-3 to TRBJ1-1; D is perhaps TRBD1 (6 bases). Germline CDR1 LGHNA, CDR2 YSLEER. This CDR3 contains 15 residues. V lost 3 bases to trimming and J lost 0 bases, with 11 bases between them. This chain's CDR3 is CASSQTGGMNTEAFF. In nucleotides, the CDR3 is TGCGCCAGCAGCCAGACCGGGGGCATGAACACTGAAGCTTTCTTT.

The sample holds many counts of this clonotype. V and J are TRBV29-1 and TRBJ1-2; no reliable D call. The CDR3 extends over 14 amino acids. Germline CDR1 and CDR2: SQVTM and ANQGSEA. V was pared by 0 bases and J by 6 bases, with 14 bases between. CDR3 loop: CSVEDEVIGHGYTF. The CDR3 region has the DNA TGCAGCGTTGAAGATGAAGTCATAGGGCATGGCTACACCTTC.

The chain has TRBV19 and TRBJ1-5, with a tentative D call TRBD1 (6 bases). CDR1 LNHDA and CDR2 SQIVND come from the germline V gene (reference sequence). The CDR3 spans 16 residues. The V and J ends lost 3 bases and 0 bases respectively, with 12 bases between them. CDR3 amino acids: CASSIRRGDSNQPQHF. CDR3 nucleotides: TGTGCCAGTAGTATTAGGAGGGGGGATAGCAATCAGCCCCAGCATTTT. Filled out from reference TRBV19 and TRBJ1-5, the complete variable domain reads DGGITQSPKYLFRKEGQNVTLSCEQNLNHDAMYWYRQDPGQGLRLIYYSQIVNDFQKGDIAEGYSVSREKKESFPLTVTSAQKNPTAFYLCASSIRRGDSNQPQHFGDGTRLSIL.

The chain links TRBV7-2 to TRBJ2-5; D unclear. The V gene's germline CDR1 is SGHTA and CDR2 FQGNSA. The V and J ends lost 7 bases and 4 bases respectively, with 7 bases between them. CDR3 length: 11 residues. CDR3 DNA sequence: TGTGCCAGCACCGCAATAGAGACCCAGTACTTC. Its protein product is CASTAIETQYF. Combining the CDR3 with reference TRBV7-2 and TRBJ2-5 gives the whole variable domain GAGVSQSPSNKVTEKGKDVELRCDPISGHTALYWYRQSLGQGLEFLIYFQGNSAPDKSGLPSDRFSAERTGGSVSTLTIQRTQQEDSAVYLCASTAIETQYFGPGTRLLVL.

This rearrangement joins TRBV4-1 to TRBJ2-2; maybe TRBD1 (6 bases). V lost 2 bases to trimming and J lost 0 bases, with 13 bases between them. CDR1 MGHRA and CDR2 YSYEKL come from the germline V gene. This CDR3 region has 17 residues. CDR3 sequence (DNA): TGCGCCAGCAGCCAACTATCCGGACAGCCGAACACCGGGGAGCTGTTTTTT. As protein: CASSQLSGQPNTGELFF.

The chain recombines TRBV20-1 with TRBJ2-3, with D possibly being TRBD2 (6 bases). Germline V gene lookup returns CDR1 DFQATT and CDR2 SNEGSKA (reference sequence). The CDR3 totals 14 residues. Trimming stripped 1 base from V and 4 bases from J, with 12 bases between. CDR3 in DNA: TGCAGTGCTAGAGCCCGGGGGAAGTCAGATACGCAGTATTTT. This codes for CSARARGKSDTQYF.

The V and J genes are TRBV7-2 and TRBJ1-6; the match to TRBD1 covers 7 bases. The CDR3 runs 16 residues. The germline V gene encodes CDR1 SGHTA and CDR2 FQGNSA. Trimming took 6 bases from V and 5 from J; bases not matched to a gene: 10. The CDR3 region has the DNA TGTGCCAGCAGTCTTACAGGGGCAGGAAATAATTCACCCCTCCACTTT. Protein product: CASSLTGAGNNSPLHF.